Described below is a single T cell receptor beta chain sequence and its context. RNA in amounts of about 0.5 to 1 ug was reverse transcribed with random hexamers. Amplification of TCR beta CDR3 used immunoSEQ multiplex PCR across 54 Vbeta and 13 Jbeta. TCRdb redid the calling of the immunoSEQ multiplex PCR reads with MiXCR, one entry per CDR3 protein. Here the sample spans about 90,000 distinct CDR3 sequences, 85% to 95% being singletons. These data are taken from a study of CD8 T cells in Susac syndrome. Germline CDR1 SQVTM, CDR2 ANQGSEA. The ends were cut back, 7 bases at V and 2 bases at J, with 11 bases in the middle. There are 12 residues in the CDR3.

The rearrangement links TRBV29-1 to TRBJ1-2; D possibly corresponds to TRBD1 (6 bases). The sample consisted of CD8+ T cells from PBMCs. This clonotype originated in a human donor in good health. The CDR3 reads CSAKDRNYGYTF. The CDR3 nucleotides read TGCAGCGCCAAAGACAGGAACTATGGCTACACCTTC.